This T cell receptor (beta chain) emerged from a study of read filtering for tumor transcriptome and immune sequencing. This clonotype was seen ten or more times. Its antigen is as yet unknown. The library was built from about 400 ng RNA with molecular barcoded adaptors for alpha/delta and beta/gamma chains. One entry per CDR3 protein, called by TCRdb with MiXCR from the reads. Of about 46,000 distinct CDR3 sequences in the sample, 10% to 15% were seen once. CDR1 and CDR2 from the germline V gene are GTSNPN and SVGIG (reference sequence). Between the trimmed V and J ends, which lost 2 bases and 7 bases, there was a span of 9 bases. The CDR3 loop spans 12 amino acids. Whole-study results and caveats: Without single-read clonotypes, shared clonotype proportions correlated more between IR-seq and RNA-seq.

The receptor was derived from a donor aged 40 or over with multiple myeloma. Material: a population of CD138-negative cells sorted from bone marrow. V gene TRBV30 combines with J gene TRBJ2-1, with a weak D call TRBD1 (5 bases). The CDR3 region is CAWSLQGNEQFF. The CDR3 DNA reads as TGTGCCTGGAGTCTCCAGGGAAATGAGCAGTTCTTC. Based on the CDR3 plus reference TRBV30 and TRBJ2-1, the full variable domain is SQTIHQWPATLVQPVGSPLSLECTVEGTSNPNLYWYRQAAGRGLQLLFYSVGIGQISSEVPQNLSASRPQDRQFILSSKKLLLSDSGFYLCAWSLQGNEQFFGPGTRLTVL.